The rows below give T cell receptor beta chains drawn from one sample of a study of shared clonotypes between healthy human individuals. Sequencing was performed with immunoSEQ multiplex PCR; in TCRdb, only in-frame clones are kept and a portion is missing. The data hold about 590,000 clones, with nearly 97% observed a single time. Sequenced input: naive CD8+ T cells sorted from blood. These receptors were obtained from a woman in her thirties in good health. The CDR3 runs from the conserved cysteine through the conserved F or W. D genes are given only for firm matches. Only some rows state a clone size, as once, few, many or a class for expanded clones.

TRBJ2-7 - TRBV27 - TGTGCCAGCAGTTTATTTTCCAGAGCCTACGAGCAGTACTTC CASSLFSRAYEQYF
TRBJ2-1 TRBD2 TRBV5-1 - TGCGCCAGCAGCCCGGGACTAGCGGGAGATAAATACAATGAGCAGTTCTTC CASSPGLAGDKYNEQFF
TRBJ2-1 - TRBV11-1 - TGTGCCAGCAGCTACGGGGACAATGAGCAGTTCTTC CASSYGDNEQFF
TRBJ2-1 - TRBV6-1 - TGTGCCAGCAGTGAAGCCGCGCCAACCTACAATGAGCAGTTCTTC CASSEAAPTYNEQFF
TRBJ2-7 - TRBV28 - TGTGCCAGCAGTTGGGATGTCTACGAGCAGTACTTC CASSWDVYEQYF
TRBJ2-1 TRBD2 TRBV19 - TGTGCCAGTAGTATAGATCGGGAGGATGAGCAGTTCTTC CASSIDREDEQFF
TRBJ2-7 TRBD2 TRBV28 - TGTGCCAGCAGTTTATCTAGCGGGAGTGGCTGGGGCTCCTACGAGCAGTACTTC CASSLSSGSGWGSYEQYF
TRBJ2-6 - TRBV7-2 once TGTGCCAGCAGCTTTAGGGTACTCTCTGGGGCCAACGTCCTGACTTTC CASSFRVLSGANVLTF
TRBJ1-3 - TRBV27 - TGTGCCAGCAGTTTGGGGGACGGCACCATATATTTT CASSLGDGTIYF
TRBJ2-3 TRBD1 TRBV27 - TGTGCCAGCAGTATCCGACAGGGCGGAACAGATACGCAGTATTTT CASSIRQGGTDTQYF
TRBJ1-4 - TRBV5-6 - TGTGCCAGCAGCTTGGATGCATTGGGGGAAAAACTGTTTTTT CASSLDALGEKLFF
TRBJ2-5 - TRBV5-6 once TGTGCCAGCACCTTTCCGGGGGCTGGGGAGACCCAGTACTTC CASTFPGAGETQYF
TRBJ2-7 TRBD1 TRBV10-1 - TGCGCCAGCAGTGAGACAGCCGGGACAGGGGACTCCTACGAGCAGTACTTC CASSETAGTGDSYEQYF
TRBJ2-7 - TRBV27 - TGTGCCAGCAGTTTATTTTTAGAATCCTACGAGCAGTACTTC CASSLFLESYEQYF
TRBJ1-5 - TRBV7-9 - TGTGCCAGCAGCTTAGAGGGGGGCAGGAAGCATTTT CASSLEGGRKHF
TRBJ2-7 TRBD2 TRBV4-2 - TGTGCCAGCAGCCAAGATTTGAACGGACTAGCGGTCTACGAGCAGTACTTC CASSQDLNGLAVYEQYF
TRBJ2-7 TRBD2 TRBV28 - TGTGCCAGCCTAGCGGCACGTCGATGGGCCTACGAGCAGTACTTC CASLAARRWAYEQYF
TRBJ2-1 TRBD2 TRBV7-9 once TGTGCCAGCAGTCCAAACTCCGGGACTAGGACGGGCGATGAGCAGTTCTTC CASSPNSGTRTGDEQFF
TRBJ2-7 - TRBV6-5 once TGTGCCAGCAGTATCCGGGACGGCCTCTCCTACGAGCAGTACTTC CASSIRDGLSYEQYF
TRBJ2-7 - TRBV4-1 - TGCGCCAGCAGCCAAGGGTCGGGCGGGCCAACATACGAGCAGTACTTC CASSQGSGGPTYEQYF
TRBJ2-5 TRBD1 TRBV25-1 once TGTGCCACAGGACAGGGGGAATCAGGGGAGACCCAGTACTTC CATGQGESGETQYF
TRBJ2-7 TRBD1 TRBV27 - TGTGCCAGCAGTCACCGGACAGGGTTGGGCGAGCAGTACTTC CASSHRTGLGEQYF
TRBJ1-5 - TRBV2 - TGTGCCAGCAGCGAGGACAGAGCCAATCAGCCCCAGCATTTT CASSEDRANQPQHF
TRBJ2-3 TRBD2 TRBV27 - TGTGCCAGCAGTTTACTAGCGGGAGAGCTTAGCACAGATACGCAGTATTTT CASSLLAGELSTDTQYF
TRBJ1-1 - TRBV14 - TGTGCCAGCAGCCCCGGAAGGGCCGAAGCTTTCTTT CASSPGRAEAFF
TRBJ2-7 - TRBV30 - TGTGCCTGCCGGGACACCTCCTACGAGCAGTACTTC CACRDTSYEQYF
TRBJ2-7 - TRBV27 - TGTGCCAGCAGTTTGGGCCTTTCCTACGAGCAGTACTTC CASSLGLSYEQYF
TRBJ2-1 TRBD1 TRBV19 once TGTGCCAGTAGTATAGCCGGGACAGGGGTTCATGAGCAGTTCTTC CASSIAGTGVHEQFF
TRBJ1-2 - TRBV6-5 - TGTGCCAGCAGTTACGAGGGAAACTATGGCTACACCTTC CASSYEGNYGYTF
TRBJ2-7 - TRBV4-2 - TGTGCCAGCAGCCAAGAACCAGGGGAAAGCTCCTACGAGCAGTACTTC CASSQEPGESSYEQYF
TRBJ2-5 TRBD1 TRBV27 - TGTGCCAGCAGTCCTGTGGGGACAGGGACAGAGACCCAGTACTTC CASSPVGTGTETQYF
TRBJ1-5 - TRBV19 few TGTGCCAGTAGCCCCGATGGCCAGCCCCAGCATTTT CASSPDGQPQHF
TRBJ2-7 TRBD2 TRBV4-1 - TGCGCCAGCAGCCTGGGGACTAGCGGTACCTACGAGCAGTACTTC CASSLGTSGTYEQYF
TRBJ2-2 TRBD2 TRBV29-1 - TGCAGCGCACTAGCGGGAGTAACCGGGGAGCTGTTTTTT CSALAGVTGELFF
TRBJ1-2 - TRBV6-4 - TGTGCCAGCAGTGATTCTTATGGCTACACCTTC CASSDSYGYTF
TRBJ2-1 - TRBV4-1 - TGCGCCAGCAGCCTAGGTAGCGGCTCCTACAATGAGCAGTTCTTC CASSLGSGSYNEQFF
TRBJ2-7 - TRBV5-4 - TGTGCCAGCAGCTCCATGGACCGGAGCTCCTACGAGCAGTACTTC CASSSMDRSSYEQYF
TRBJ1-5 TRBD1 TRBV4-1 - TGCGCCAGCAGCCAAGTGGACAGGGAATCTCAGCCCCAGCATTTT CASSQVDRESQPQHF
TRBJ2-1 TRBD2 TRBV7-9 - TGTGCCAGCAGCTTTGGACTAGCGGGAGGGCCTTTTCTGGGAAATGAGCAGTTCTTC CASSFGLAGGPFLGNEQFF
TRBJ2-7 - TRBV5-6 - TGTGCCAGCAGCGGTAGCGGTTTAACCTACGAGCAGTACTTC CASSGSGLTYEQYF
TRBJ1-2 - TRBV18 - TGTGCCAGCTCACCAGACGCCTCTCCCGGGGGCTATGGCTACACCTTC CASSPDASPGGYGYTF
TRBJ2-3 TRBD2 TRBV27 - TGTGCCAGCAGTCCCGGACTAGCGCGCACAGATACGCAGTATTTT CASSPGLARTDTQYF
TRBJ2-1 - TRBV6-5 - TGTGCCAGCAGGGGGGCTACTACCTACAATGAGCAGTTCTTC CASRGATTYNEQFF
TRBJ2-1 - TRBV4-2 - TGTGCCAGCAGCCAAGATTTAAGCAATGAGCAGTTCTTC CASSQDLSNEQFF
TRBJ1-1 - TRBV5-4 - TGTGCCAGCAGCCCCGCCAATAGGAACACTGAAGCTTTCTTT CASSPANRNTEAFF
TRBJ2-5 - TRBV13 - TGTGCCAGCAGCTTAGAACTAGTTGGCGGTGAGACCCAGTACTTC CASSLELVGGETQYF
TRBJ2-1 - TRBV28 - TGTGCCAGCAGCCGAGGGGGGGGCGGCGGGAATGAGCAGTTCTTC CASSRGGGGGNEQFF
TRBJ1-1 - TRBV4-2 - TGTGCCAGCAGCCAAGATTTGTCCGGACTGAACACTGAAGCTTTCTTT CASSQDLSGLNTEAFF
TRBJ2-7 TRBD2 TRBV5-5 - TGTGCCAGCAGTCCTCAGAGCGGGGCCTCCTACGAGCAGTACTTC CASSPQSGASYEQYF
TRBJ1-1 - TRBV10-2 - TGCGCCAGCCGAGGAAAAGTGAACACTGAAGCTTTCTTT CASRGKVNTEAFF
TRBJ2-7 TRBD1 TRBV2 - TGTGCCAGCAGCCTCGGGACAGGTTCCGAGCAGTACTTC CASSLGTGSEQYF
TRBJ2-1 - TRBV20-1 few TGCAGTGCGTTGAGTTATGAGCAGTTCTTC CSALSYEQFF
TRBJ2-3 TRBD2 TRBV6-5 once TGTGCCACCTCGGATGGTAGCGGGAGTTTGGATACGCAGTATTTT CATSDGSGSLDTQYF
TRBJ2-7 - TRBV2 - TGTGCCAGCAGTGAAGCGCTTCAGGCAAACTACGAGCAGTACTTC CASSEALQANYEQYF